A single sample is the source of the 2 T cell receptor beta chains below, sequenced in a study of blood T cell repertoires in COVID-19. TCRdb's copy holds only in-frame clones and misses some; the assay was immunoSEQ multiplex PCR. The sample holds 200,000 to 250,000 clones, about 90% seen once. The sample consisted of PBMCs or T cells enriched from blood (not recorded which). All receptors come from a man aged 30 to 45 who had been exposed to COVID-19.

J is TRBJ1-5 and V is TRBV29-1; D is undetermined. Germline V CDR1 and CDR2: SQVTM, ANQGSEA. Trimming removed 7 bases at V and 5 bases at J, with 15 bases between. This CDR3 region has 13 residues. Written as DNA, the CDR3 is TGCAGCGCCCCCGAACAGTTCGATCAGCCCCAGCATTTT. As protein: CSAPEQFDQPQHF.

The rearrangement joins TRBV5-6 to TRBJ1-2; D unresolved. Germline V gene sequence: CDR1 SGHDT, CDR2 YYEEEE. CDR3 length equals 11 residues. V gave up 3 bases and J gave up 3 bases, with 3 bases separating them. In nucleotides, the CDR3 is TGTGCCAGCAGCTCCTACTATGGCTACACCTTC. This gives the protein CASSSYYGYTF.